The rows below give T cell receptor beta chains drawn from one sample of a study of cytomegalovirus exposure and HLA in healthy donors. Using immunoSEQ multiplex PCR, the repertoire was profiled, and TCRdb retains in-frame clones only, with some absent. The sample has some 140,000 clones, more than 70% seen once. The specimen sequenced was PBMCs. The receptors derive from a male donor in good health and CMV-seropositive. The CDR3 runs from the conserved cysteine through the conserved F or W. Fields, in order: clone size, D gene, V gene, J gene, CDR3 protein, CDR3 DNA. A D gene is named only where the DNA matches it firmly. The size field is filled for only some rows; it gives once, few, many or a size class.

.,.,TRBV9,TRBJ1-5,CASSLGLGNQPQHF,TGTGCCAGCAGCCTGGGACTTGGCAATCAGCCCCAGCATTTT
.,TRBD2,TRBV7-9,TRBJ2-2,CASSLTRGGGLFF,TGTGCCAGCAGCTTGACTAGGGGCGGGGGGCTGTTTTTT
.,.,TRBV5-4,TRBJ1-5,CASSLQGNQPQHF,TGTGCCAGCAGCTTGCAGGGCAATCAGCCCCAGCATTTT
.,TRBD1,TRBV18,TRBJ1-5,CASSPARQGASQPQHF,TGTGCCAGCTCACCGGCTCGGCAGGGGGCAAGCCAGCCCCAGCATTTT
.,TRBD1,TRBV7-9,TRBJ1-2,CASSLNAGQYGYTF,TGTGCCAGCAGCTTAAACGCGGGACAGTATGGCTACACCTTC
once,.,TRBV28,TRBJ1-5,CASSLDSTGPSNQPQHF,TGTGCCAGCAGTCTCGATTCGACAGGCCCCTCCAATCAGCCCCAGCATTTT
few,TRBD2,TRBV4-3,TRBJ2-5,CASSQGLAEPQETQYF,TGCGCCAGCAGCCAAGGACTAGCGGAGCCCCAAGAGACCCAGTACTTC
.,TRBD1,TRBV7-3,TRBJ1-1,CASSTQGDTEAFF,TGTGCCAGCAGCACACAGGGGGACACTGAAGCTTTCTTT
.,TRBD2,TRBV5-1,TRBJ2-7,CASSLTASGSSEQYF,TGCGCCAGCAGCTTGACGGCTAGCGGGAGCAGCGAGCAGTACTTC
.,TRBD1,TRBV27,TRBJ1-1,CASSPRTGFRAFF,TGTGCCAGCAGTCCGAGGACAGGTTTCAGGGCTTTCTTT
few,TRBD1,TRBV18,TRBJ1-5,CASSRTGDSNQPQHF,TGTGCCAGCTCACGGACAGGGGATAGCAATCAGCCCCAGCATTTT
few,.,TRBV19,TRBJ1-1,CASRAGPNTEAFF,TGTGCCAGTAGAGCAGGTCCGAACACTGAAGCTTTCTTT
.,.,TRBV9,TRBJ1-2,CASSVGRVAGYTF,TGTGCCAGCAGCGTAGGCAGGGTGGCTGGCTACACCTTC
.,TRBD1,TRBV7-6,TRBJ1-1,CASSLTGEGNTEAFF,TGTGCCAGCAGCCTGACAGGGGAGGGCAACACTGAAGCTTTCTTT
.,.,TRBV19,TRBJ1-6,CASSIADRNSPLHF,TGTGCCAGTAGTATAGCGGACAGAAATTCACCCCTCCACTTT
.,.,TRBV5-8,TRBJ2-5,CASSFGQGQETQYF,TGTGCCAGCAGCTTCGGGCAGGGCCAAGAGACCCAGTACTTC
.,TRBD2,TRBV6-6,TRBJ2-4,CASTTGLAGIKNIQYF,TGTGCCAGCACTACGGGACTAGCGGGGATAAAAAACATTCAGTACTTC
.,TRBD2,TRBV7-2,TRBJ2-7,CASSLGLADTYEQYF,TGTGCCAGCAGCTTGGGACTAGCGGACACCTACGAGCAGTACTTC
.,.,TRBV27,TRBJ2-7,CASSPGTGATYEQYF,TGTGCCAGCAGTCCAGGGACGGGAGCCACTTACGAGCAGTACTTC
.,TRBD2,TRBV13,TRBJ2-1,CASSFSGAYNEQFF,TGTGCCAGCAGCTTTAGCGGGGCGTACAATGAGCAGTTCTTC
.,.,TRBV7-9,TRBJ2-7,CASSFFGAYEQYF,TGTGCCAGCAGCTTTTTCGGGGCCTACGAGCAGTACTTC
few,TRBD2,TRBV27,TRBJ2-4,CASRLQLAGGDIQYF,TGTGCCAGCAGGCTGCAACTAGCGGGAGGGGACATTCAGTACTTC
.,TRBD1,TRBV15,TRBJ1-4,CATSEGGQGVEKLFF,TGTGCCACCAGCGAGGGGGGACAGGGGGTTGAAAAACTGTTTTTT
.,.,TRBV9,TRBJ1-1,CASSVSSRMNTEAFF,TGTGCCAGCAGCGTTAGTAGTAGAATGAACACTGAAGCTTTCTTT
few,TRBD1,TRBV5-5,TRBJ2-7,CASSDRDRSTYEQYF,TGTGCCAGCAGCGACCGGGACAGGTCTACTTACGAGCAGTACTTC
.,.,TRBV5-6,TRBJ1-2,CASSLGTAYGYTF,TGTGCCAGCAGCTTGGGGACAGCCTATGGCTACACCTTC
.,TRBD2,TRBV5-1,TRBJ2-3,CASSPRTSLSTDTQYF,TGCGCCAGCAGCCCCCGGACTAGCCTTAGCACAGATACGCAGTATTTT
.,TRBD1,TRBV29-1,TRBJ2-7,CSIGTGELYEQYF,TGCAGCATAGGGACAGGGGAACTCTACGAGCAGTACTTC
.,.,TRBV14,TRBJ1-1,CASSQENGGAFF,TGTGCCAGCAGCCAAGAAAACGGGGGGGCTTTCTTT
.,.,TRBV30,TRBJ2-3,CAWSSNRAGLFQYF,TGTGCCTGGAGTTCCAACCGAGCGGGCTTATTCCAGTATTTT
once,TRBD2,TRBV6-1,TRBJ2-3,CASSGASTSGSGHTDTQYF,TGTGCCAGCAGTGGAGCTTCGACTAGCGGGAGCGGCCACACAGATACGCAGTATTTT
once,TRBD1,TRBV11-2,TRBJ2-3,CASSLGGQPSTDTQYF,TGTGCCAGCAGCTTAGGGGGACAGCCTAGCACAGATACGCAGTATTTT
.,TRBD1,TRBV27,TRBJ1-6,CASSVTGAYNSPLHF,TGTGCCAGCTCGGTCACAGGGGCCTATAATTCACCCCTCCACTTT
once,.,TRBV9,TRBJ1-2,CASSEGLGGAYGYTF,TGTGCCAGCAGCGAGGGGCTCGGGGGAGCCTATGGCTACACCTTC
once,.,TRBV11-2,TRBJ2-7,CASSLGPTTYEQYF,TGTGCCAGCAGCTTAGGTCCGACAACCTACGAGCAGTACTTC
once,.,TRBV11-2,TRBJ1-2,CASSLLAGIYGYTF,TGTGCCAGCAGCTTATTAGCAGGGATCTATGGCTACACCTTC
.,TRBD2,TRBV7-6,TRBJ2-3,CASSLGYGGDTQYF,TGTGCCAGCAGCTTGGGGTACGGGGGGGATACGCAGTATTTT
.,.,TRBV4-1,TRBJ1-2,CASSRPPRQDYGYTF,TGCGCCAGCAGCCGTCCTCCGCGACAGGACTATGGCTACACCTTC
.,.,TRBV5-1,TRBJ2-3,CASSLGGLDPAATDTQYF,TGCGCCAGCAGCTTGGGGGGATTAGACCCAGCGGCCACAGATACGCAGTATTTT
.,.,TRBV7-3,TRBJ2-3,CASSLRPLTDTQYF,TGTGCCAGCAGCTTGAGGCCACTCACAGATACGCAGTATTTT
.,.,TRBV10-3,TRBJ1-1,CAISESQGWGSNTEAFF,TGTGCCATCAGTGAGTCCCAGGGTTGGGGCTCTAACACTGAAGCTTTCTTT
once,TRBD1,TRBV9,TRBJ2-7,CASSVVPGGDYEQYF,TGTGCCAGCAGCGTAGTACCAGGGGGCGACTACGAGCAGTACTTC
.,TRBD2,TRBV2,TRBJ2-1,CASRPLAGAQNEQFF,TGTGCCAGCAGGCCCCTTGCGGGAGCCCAAAATGAGCAGTTCTTC
.,.,TRBV19,TRBJ2-7,CASSISAGSRTGEQYF,TGTGCCAGTAGTATATCGGCGGGAAGCCGGACGGGGGAGCAGTACTTC
few,.,TRBV19,TRBJ1-4,CASSARTAGREKLFF,TGTGCCAGTAGTGCCCGGACAGCCGGTCGGGAAAAACTGTTTTTT
.,TRBD2,TRBV18,TRBJ2-1,CASSSGGTSGNEQFF,TGTGCCAGCTCATCAGGTGGGACTAGCGGCAATGAGCAGTTCTTC
.,.,TRBV28,TRBJ1-5,CASSLFGNNQPQHF,TGTGCCAGCAGTTTATTTGGCAACAATCAGCCCCAGCATTTT
.,.,TRBV5-1,TRBJ1-4,CASSLVGNEKLFF,TGCGCCAGCAGCTTGGTCGGGAACGAAAAACTGTTTTTT
.,.,TRBV7-8,TRBJ2-1,CASSPRLDNSYNEQFF,TGTGCCAGCAGCCCCCGTCTTGACAATTCCTACAATGAGCAGTTCTTC
.,.,TRBV7-9,TRBJ1-3,CASSLDIGNTIYF,TGTGCCAGCAGCTTAGATATCGGGAACACCATATATTTT
.,TRBD1,TRBV5-4,TRBJ2-3,CASSTGQGMRETDTQYF,TGTGCCAGCAGCACAGGACAGGGGATGAGGGAAACAGATACGCAGTATTTT
.,.,TRBV10-3,TRBJ2-1,CAISEETSWHEQFF,TGTGCCATCAGTGAGGAAACTAGCTGGCATGAGCAGTTCTTC